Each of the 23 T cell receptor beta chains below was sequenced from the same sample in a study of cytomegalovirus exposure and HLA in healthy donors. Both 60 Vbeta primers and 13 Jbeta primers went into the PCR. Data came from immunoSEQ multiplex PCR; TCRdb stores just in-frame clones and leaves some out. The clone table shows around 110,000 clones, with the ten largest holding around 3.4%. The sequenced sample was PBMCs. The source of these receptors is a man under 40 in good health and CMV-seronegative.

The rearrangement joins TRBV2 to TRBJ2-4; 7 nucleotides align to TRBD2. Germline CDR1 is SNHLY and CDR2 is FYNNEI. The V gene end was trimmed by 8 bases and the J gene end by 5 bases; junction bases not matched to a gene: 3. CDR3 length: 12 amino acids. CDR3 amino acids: CASGREENIQYF. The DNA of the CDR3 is TGTGCCAGCGGCCGGGAGGAAAACATTCAGTACTTC. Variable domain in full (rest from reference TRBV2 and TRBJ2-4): EPEVTQTPSHQVTQMGQEVILRCVPISNHLYFYWYRQILGQKVEFLVSFYNNEISEKSEIFDDQFSVERPDGSNFTLKIRSTKLEDSAMYFCASGREENIQYFGAGTRLSVL.

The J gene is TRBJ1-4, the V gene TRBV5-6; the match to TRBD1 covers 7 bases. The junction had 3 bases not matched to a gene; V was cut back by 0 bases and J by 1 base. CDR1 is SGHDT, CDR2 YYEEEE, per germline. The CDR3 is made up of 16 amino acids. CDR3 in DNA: TGTGCCAGCAGCTTGGAAAGGGGGCTAACTAATGAAAAACTGTTTTTT. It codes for CASSLERGLTNEKLFF.

The CDR3 region is CASSLEQRTNTGELFF. Written as DNA, the CDR3 is TGTGCCAGCAGCTTGGAACAGCGGACGAACACCGGGGAGCTGTTTTTT. This chain links TRBV5-4 with TRBJ2-2; possible D gene TRBD2, 5 bases. In germline, CDR1 is SGHNT, CDR2 YYREEE (reference sequence). This CDR3 contains 16 residues. V was pared by 0 bases and J by 0 bases, with 9 bases between. Based on the CDR3 plus reference TRBV5-4 and TRBJ2-2, the full variable domain is ETGVTQSPTHLIKTRGQQVTLRCSSQSGHNTVSWYQQALGQGPQFIFQYYREEENGRGNFPPRFSGLQFPNYSSELNVNALELDDSALYLCASSLEQRTNTGELFFGEGSRLTVL.

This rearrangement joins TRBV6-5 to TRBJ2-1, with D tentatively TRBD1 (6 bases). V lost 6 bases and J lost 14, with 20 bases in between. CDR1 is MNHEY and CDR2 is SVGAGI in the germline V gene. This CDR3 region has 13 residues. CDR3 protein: CASSSGTSATKFF. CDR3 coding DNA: TGTGCCAGCAGCTCCGGGACATCGGCGACGAAGTTCTTC.

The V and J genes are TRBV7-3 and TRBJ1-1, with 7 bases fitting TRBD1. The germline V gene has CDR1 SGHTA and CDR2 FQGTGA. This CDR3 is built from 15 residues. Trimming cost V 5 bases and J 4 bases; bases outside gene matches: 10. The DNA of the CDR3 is TGTGCCAGCAGCCAGTACAGGGGAGGTCTCACTGAAGCTTTCTTT. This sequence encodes CASSQYRGGLTEAFF.

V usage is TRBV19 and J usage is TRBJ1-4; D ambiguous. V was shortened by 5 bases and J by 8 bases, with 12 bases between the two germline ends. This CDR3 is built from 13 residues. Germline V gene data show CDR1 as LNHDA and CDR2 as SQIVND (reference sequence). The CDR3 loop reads CASSLEIWEKLFF. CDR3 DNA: TGTGCCAGTAGTTTGGAGATTTGGGAAAAACTGTTTTTT.

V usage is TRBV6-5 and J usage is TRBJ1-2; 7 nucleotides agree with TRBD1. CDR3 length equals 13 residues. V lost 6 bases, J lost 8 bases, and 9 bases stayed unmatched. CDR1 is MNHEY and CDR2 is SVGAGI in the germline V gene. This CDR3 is CASSPTGAGGYTF. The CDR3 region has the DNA TGTGCCAGCAGCCCCACAGGGGCCGGCGGCTACACCTTC.

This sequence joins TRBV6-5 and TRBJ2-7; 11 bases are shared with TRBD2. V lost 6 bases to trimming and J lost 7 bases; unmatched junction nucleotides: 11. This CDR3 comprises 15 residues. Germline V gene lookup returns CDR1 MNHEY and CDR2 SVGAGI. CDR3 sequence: CASRKLAGAGWEQYF. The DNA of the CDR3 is TGTGCCAGCAGGAAACTAGCGGGGGCCGGGTGGGAGCAGTACTTC.

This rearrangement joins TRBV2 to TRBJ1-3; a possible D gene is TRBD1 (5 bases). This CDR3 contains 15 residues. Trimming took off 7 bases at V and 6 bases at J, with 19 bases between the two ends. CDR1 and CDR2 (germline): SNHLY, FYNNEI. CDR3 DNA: TGTGCCAGCACGAGGAATACGGGGGGTGAAAACACCATATATTTT. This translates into CASTRNTGGENTIYF. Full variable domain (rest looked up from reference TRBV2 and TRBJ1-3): EPEVTQTPSHQVTQMGQEVILRCVPISNHLYFYWYRQILGQKVEFLVSFYNNEISEKSEIFDDQFSVERPDGSNFTLKIRSTKLEDSAMYFCASTRNTGGENTIYFGEGSWLTVV.

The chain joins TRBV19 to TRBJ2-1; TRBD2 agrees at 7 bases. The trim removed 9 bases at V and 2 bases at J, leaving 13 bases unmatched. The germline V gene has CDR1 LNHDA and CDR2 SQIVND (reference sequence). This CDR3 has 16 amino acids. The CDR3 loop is CASLRELADPYNEQFF. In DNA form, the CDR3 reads TGTGCCAGCCTCCGGGAGCTAGCGGACCCCTACAATGAGCAGTTCTTC.

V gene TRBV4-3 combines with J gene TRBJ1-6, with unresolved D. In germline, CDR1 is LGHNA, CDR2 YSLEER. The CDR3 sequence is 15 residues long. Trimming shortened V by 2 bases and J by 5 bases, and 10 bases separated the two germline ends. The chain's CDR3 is CASSQLGQNNSPLHF. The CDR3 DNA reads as TGCGCCAGCAGCCAACTAGGTCAGAATAATTCACCCCTCCACTTT.

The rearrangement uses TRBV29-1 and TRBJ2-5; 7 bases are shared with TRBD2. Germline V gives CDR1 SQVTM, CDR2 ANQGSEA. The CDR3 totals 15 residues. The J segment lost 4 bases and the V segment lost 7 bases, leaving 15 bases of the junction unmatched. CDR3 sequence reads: CSAPLGGGLAETQYF. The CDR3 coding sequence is TGCAGCGCGCCCCTAGGCGGGGGATTGGCAGAGACCCAGTACTTC.

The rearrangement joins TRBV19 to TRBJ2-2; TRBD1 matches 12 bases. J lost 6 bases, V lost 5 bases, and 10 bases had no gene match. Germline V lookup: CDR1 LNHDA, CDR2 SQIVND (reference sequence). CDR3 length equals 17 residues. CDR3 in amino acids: CASSFRDRGLRAGELFF. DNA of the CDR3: TGTGCCAGTAGTTTCCGGGACAGGGGGCTGCGGGCCGGGGAGCTGTTTTTT.

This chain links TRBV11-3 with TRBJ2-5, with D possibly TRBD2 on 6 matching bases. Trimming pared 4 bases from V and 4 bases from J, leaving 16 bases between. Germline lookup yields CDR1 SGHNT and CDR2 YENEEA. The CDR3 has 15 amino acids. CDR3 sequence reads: CASSSTLGGGETQYF. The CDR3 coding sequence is TGTGCCAGCAGCTCGACCTTGGGGGGAGGAGAGACCCAGTACTTC.

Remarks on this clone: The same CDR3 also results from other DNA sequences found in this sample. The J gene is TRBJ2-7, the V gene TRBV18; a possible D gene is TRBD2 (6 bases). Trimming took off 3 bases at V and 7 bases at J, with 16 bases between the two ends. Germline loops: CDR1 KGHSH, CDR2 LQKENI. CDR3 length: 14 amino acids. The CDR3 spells CASSPQITGDEQYF. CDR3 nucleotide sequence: TGTGCCAGCTCACCCCAGATCACGGGGGATGAGCAGTACTTC.

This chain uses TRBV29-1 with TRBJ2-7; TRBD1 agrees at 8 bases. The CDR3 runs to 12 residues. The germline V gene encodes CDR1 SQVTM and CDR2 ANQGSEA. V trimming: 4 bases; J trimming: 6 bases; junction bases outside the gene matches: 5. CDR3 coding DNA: TGCAGCGTTGGACAGGGGCACTCCGAGCAGTACTTC. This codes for CSVGQGHSEQYF.

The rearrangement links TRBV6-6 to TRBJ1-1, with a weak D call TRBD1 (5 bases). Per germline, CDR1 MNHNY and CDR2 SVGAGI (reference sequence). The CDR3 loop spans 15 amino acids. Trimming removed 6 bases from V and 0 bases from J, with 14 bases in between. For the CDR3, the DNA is TGTGCCAGCAGCCGACAGAGAATTATGAACACTGAAGCTTTCTTT. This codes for CASSRQRIMNTEAFF.

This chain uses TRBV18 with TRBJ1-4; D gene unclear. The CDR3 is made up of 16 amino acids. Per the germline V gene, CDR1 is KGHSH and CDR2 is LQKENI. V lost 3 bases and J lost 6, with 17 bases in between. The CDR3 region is CASSPATPANDEKLFF. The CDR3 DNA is TGTGCCAGCTCACCCGCGACACCGGCAAATGATGAAAAACTGTTTTTT.

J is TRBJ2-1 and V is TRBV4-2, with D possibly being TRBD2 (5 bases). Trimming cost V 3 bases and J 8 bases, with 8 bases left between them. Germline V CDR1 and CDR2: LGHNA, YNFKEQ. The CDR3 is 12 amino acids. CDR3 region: CASSQGAYEQFF. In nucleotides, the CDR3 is TGTGCCAGCAGCCAGGGAGCGTATGAGCAGTTCTTC.

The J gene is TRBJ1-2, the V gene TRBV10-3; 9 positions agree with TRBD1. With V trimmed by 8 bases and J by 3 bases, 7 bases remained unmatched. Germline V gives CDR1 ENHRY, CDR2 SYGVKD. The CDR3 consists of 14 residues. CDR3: CAIGLTGGDYGYTF. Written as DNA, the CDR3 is TGTGCCATCGGCTTAACAGGGGGCGACTATGGCTACACCTTC.

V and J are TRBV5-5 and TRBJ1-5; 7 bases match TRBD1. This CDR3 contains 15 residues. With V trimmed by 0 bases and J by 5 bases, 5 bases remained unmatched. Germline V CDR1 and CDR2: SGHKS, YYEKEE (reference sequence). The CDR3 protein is CASSLEGTAYQPQHF. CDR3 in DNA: TGTGCCAGCAGCTTGGAGGGGACAGCTTATCAGCCCCAGCATTTT.

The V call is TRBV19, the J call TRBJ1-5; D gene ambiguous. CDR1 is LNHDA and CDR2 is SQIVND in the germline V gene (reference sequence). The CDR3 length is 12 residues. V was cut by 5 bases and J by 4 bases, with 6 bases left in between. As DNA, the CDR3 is TGTGCCAGTAGTTGGAGGAATCAGCCCCAGCATTTT. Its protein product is CASSWRNQPQHF. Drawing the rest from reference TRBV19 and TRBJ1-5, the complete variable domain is DGGITQSPKYLFRKEGQNVTLSCEQNLNHDAMYWYRQDPGQGLRLIYYSQIVNDFQKGDIAEGYSVSREKKESFPLTVTSAQKNPTAFYLCASSWRNQPQHFGDGTRLSIL.

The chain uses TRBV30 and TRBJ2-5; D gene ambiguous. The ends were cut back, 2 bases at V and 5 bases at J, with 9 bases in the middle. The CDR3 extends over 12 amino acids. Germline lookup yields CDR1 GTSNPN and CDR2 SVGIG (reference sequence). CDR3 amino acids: CAWSPSEETQYF. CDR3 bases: TGTGCCTGGAGTCCGTCCGAGGAGACCCAGTACTTC.